The 7 T cell receptor beta chains below come from one sample, sequenced in a study of identical twins. TCRdb used MiXCR to reprocess the 5' RACE reads, holding one entry per CDR3 protein. Seen here are around 1.7 million distinct CDR3 sequences, around a third observed once, and the top ten hold over 0.25%. The sample taken for sequencing was cord blood. The receptors were sampled from a newborn girl in good health.

The chain recombines TRBV20-1 with TRBJ1-1; 7 bases are shared with TRBD1. This CDR3 is built from 15 residues. In germline, CDR1 is DFQATT, CDR2 SNEGSKA (reference sequence). V shed 1 base, J shed 6 bases, and the junction held 11 bases outside the gene matches. The CDR3 DNA is TGCAGTGCTAGAGCCCCTGACAGGGATCACGCTGAAGCTTTCTTT. Amino acid sequence: CSARAPDRDHAEAFF.

CDR3 sequence: CASSPGGGNYEQYF. In nucleotides, the CDR3 is TGTGCCAGCAGCCCAGGAGGGGGTAATTACGAGCAGTACTTC. The chain recombines TRBV7-8 with TRBJ2-7, with D perhaps matching TRBD1 or TRBD2 (6 bases each). The CDR3 spans 14 residues. Germline CDR1 SGHVS, CDR2 FQNEAQ. The ends were cut back, 5 bases at V and 4 bases at J, with 15 bases in the middle.

The chain links TRBV6-6 to TRBJ2-7; 7 positions agree with TRBD1. CDR1 is MNHNY, CDR2 SVGAGI, per germline (reference sequence). There are 14 residues in the CDR3. V shed 2 bases and J 10 bases; nucleotides not matched to a gene: 11. The CDR3 sequence: CASSYRGRNDVQYF. CDR3 nucleotides: TGTGCCAGCAGTTACAGGGGGCGTAATGACGTTCAGTACTTC.

This clonotype turned up a few times. The chain links TRBV28 to TRBJ2-1; 11 bases map to TRBD2. TRBJ2-7 matches the DNA end more closely, so the J call is doubtful. Looked up from germline, CDR1 is MDHEN and CDR2 is SYDVKM. The length of the CDR3 is 14 residues. CDR3 coding DNA: TGTGCCAGCAGTCGCGTAGCGGGAGGGGGCGAGCAGTACTTC. Residues: CASSRVAGGGEQYF.

This chain uses TRBV5-1 with TRBJ1-1; perhaps TRBD1 as D (6 bases). Trimming cost V 4 bases and J 6 bases, with 16 bases left between them. CDR1 is SGHRS, CDR2 YFSETQ, per germline. This CDR3 has 14 residues. Written as DNA, the CDR3 is TGCGCCAGCAGCATTGTTGGTGGGGGCGCTGAAGCTTTCTTT. Translation gives CASSIVGGGAEAFF.

This clonotype was detected a few times. The chain is built from TRBV7-9 and TRBJ1-2; D is undetermined. The CDR3 consists of 13 residues. The ends were cut back, 7 bases at V and 2 bases at J, with 11 bases in the middle. Germline CDR1 and CDR2: SEHNR and FQNEAQ (reference sequence). CDR3 protein: CASTPDLNYGYTF. The CDR3 DNA sequence: TGTGCCAGCACCCCGGACCTAAACTATGGCTACACCTTC.

V gene TRBV20-1 combines with J gene TRBJ1-5, with 7 bases identical to TRBD1. With 3 bases clipped from V and 4 bases from J, the junction kept 6 bases outside the gene matches. CDR3 length equals 14 residues. Germline assignment: CDR1 DFQATT and CDR2 SNEGSKA (reference sequence). CDR3 amino acids: CSASSRQGNQPQHF. The CDR3 region has the DNA TGCAGTGCTAGTTCACGACAGGGAAATCAGCCCCAGCATTTT.